This T cell receptor beta chain came from a study of blood T cell repertoires in COVID-19. In the study overall: Donors in the United States, Italy and Spain gave samples during acute or convalescent COVID-19. PBMCs, B-cell-depleted T cells, or T cells were the source of the cDNA or gDNA that made up the material.

Under the authors' procedure: For nucleated cells, counts were estimated from reference gene primer amplification. Assay used: immunoSEQ multiplex PCR; TCRdb lists only in-frame clones, some missing. That table supplies the V and J calls and clone size; D and trimming were determined from the DNA. The profile covers about 95,000 clones, with just over 90% appearing a single time and 3.5% to 4% taken by the ten largest. The CDR3 covers 14 residues. Germline V lookup: CDR1 ENHRY, CDR2 SYGVKD. Unmatched junction bases numbered 1, after V lost 9 bases and J lost 1 base. The rearrangement uses TRBV10-3 and TRBJ2-5; 14 bases align to TRBD2. This receptor was identified in a woman aged 50 to 65 in a cohort sampled during active COVID-19. The sample consisted of peripheral blood. In nucleotides, the CDR3 is TGTGCCATAGGACTAGCGGGAGGCCAAGAGACCCAGTACTTC. It specifies CAIGLAGGQETQYF.